These 18 T cell receptor beta chains originate from one sample sequenced in a study of Ad26.COV2.S vaccination and SARS-CoV-2 variants. Sample treatment: 19 received Ad26.COV2.S at low or high dose, single or two shots; five or six received placebo; per-sample allocation not given. Material that was analyzed had been drawn on day 63 after the first vaccine or placebo injection. Measured with immunoSEQ multiplex PCR; TCRdb has only the in-frame clones, and not every one. The table has 350,000 to 400,000 clones, more than 85% seen once; the top ten hold about 3.6%. Specimen: peripheral blood, collected in a trial of Ad26.COV2.S vaccine versus placebo. The origin of the receptors is a person between 18 and 65 years old who received the Ad26.COV2.S COVID-19 vaccine or a placebo.

The V and J genes are TRBV24-1 and TRBJ2-6; 7 bases map to TRBD1. This CDR3 has 18 amino acids. CDR1 is KGHDR, CDR2 SFDVKD, per germline. V shed 6 bases, J shed 0 bases, and the junction held 10 bases outside the gene matches. In nucleotides, the CDR3 is TGTGCCACCAGTCCAAGACAGGGCCCCTACTCTGGGGCCAACGTCCTGACTTTC. It is translated as CATSPRQGPYSGANVLTF.

The CDR3 sequence: CAISELLGGEDTQYF. The CDR3 DNA is TGTGCCATCAGTGAGCTTTTGGGTGGAGAAGATACGCAGTATTTT. The V gene is TRBV10-3, the J gene TRBJ2-3; no clear D. Germline V gene lookup returns CDR1 ENHRY and CDR2 SYGVKD. Trimming left V 2 bases short and J 5 bases short, with 14 bases between. The CDR3 length is 15 residues.

About this clone: The junction differs from germline at one of its ends, possibly a read error. The chain links TRBV7-2 to TRBJ2-7; 11 bases align to TRBD2. Germline loops: CDR1 SGHTA, CDR2 FQGNSA. CDR3 length: 14 residues. The CDR3 region is CASSIAGGLYEQYF. The CDR3 region has the DNA TGTGCCAGCAGCATAGCGGGGGGGCTCTACGAGCAGTACTTC.

The rearrangement joins TRBV27 to TRBJ1-1, with D hard to call. The CDR3 is 14 residues long. With 3 bases removed from V and 0 bases from J, the gap between germline ends came to 8 bases. Germline CDR1 reads MNHEY; CDR2 reads SMNVEV (reference sequence). In nucleotides, the CDR3 is TGTGCCAGCAGTTTTACGGGCGTGAACACTGAAGCTTTCTTT. It specifies CASSFTGVNTEAFF.

The rearrangement joins TRBV15 to TRBJ1-2; D call uncertain. The germline V and J ends were trimmed by 3 bases and 5 bases, with 16 bases remaining between them. Looked up from germline, CDR1 is LNHNV and CDR2 is YYDKDF (reference sequence). The CDR3 has 15 residues. The CDR3 protein is CATSSFLRQSYGYTF. CDR3 coding DNA: TGTGCCACCAGCAGCTTTTTACGGCAGTCTTATGGCTACACCTTC.

This clone was recorded once. This chain links TRBV7-8 with TRBJ2-2, with D tentatively TRBD2 (6 bases). Trimming left V 5 bases short and J 4 bases short, with 14 bases between. The CDR3 loop spans 15 amino acids. Germline-derived CDR1 and CDR2 are SGHVS and FQNEAQ. The CDR3 DNA sequence: TGTGCCAGCAGCCCACCGGGGGATGGCACCGGGGAGCTGTTTTTT. As protein: CASSPPGDGTGELFF.

V and J are TRBV6-2 or TRBV6-3 and TRBJ2-3, with D perhaps TRBD1 or TRBD2 (5 bases each). Germline lookup yields CDR1 MNHEY and CDR2 SVGEGT. Trimming cost V 4 bases and J 12 bases, with 20 bases left between them. The CDR3 runs to 14 residues. This CDR3 reads CASSSSGTPYFQYF. The CDR3 DNA follows: TGTGCCAGCAGTTCCTCCGGGACCCCATATTTTCAGTATTTT.

This clone was seen a few times. The chain uses TRBV6-1 and TRBJ1-4; D might be TRBD1 (5 bases). The V end was cut by 0 bases, the J end by 5 bases, with 10 bases between. Germline CDR1 and CDR2: MNHNS and SASEGT. The CDR3 contains 15 residues. This chain's CDR3 is CASSEAKGQNEKLFF. The CDR3 region has the DNA TGTGCCAGCAGTGAAGCCAAGGGGCAGAATGAAAAACTGTTTTTT.

The V call is TRBV3-1 (or the pseudogene TRBV3-2), the J call TRBJ2-1; D is unclear. Between the trimmed V and J ends, which lost 1 base and 5 bases, there was a span of 6 bases. The CDR3 spans 13 residues. Germline V gene sequence: CDR1 LGHDT, CDR2 YNNKEL (reference sequence). The CDR3 reads CASSQATNNEQFF. The CDR3 coding sequence is TGTGCCAGCAGCCAAGCTACCAACAATGAGCAGTTCTTC.

The V call is TRBV4-3, the J call TRBJ2-3, with D perhaps matching TRBD2 (6 bases). CDR3 size: 18 residues. Trimming left V 4 bases short and J 0 bases short, with 20 bases between. Germline lookup yields CDR1 LGHNA and CDR2 YSLEER. CDR3 nucleotides: TGCGCCAGCAGCCTTGCTTGGGGCGGAGGGTTTAGCACAGATACGCAGTATTTT. Translating gives CASSLAWGGGFSTDTQYF.

The V call is TRBV6-2 or TRBV6-3, the J call TRBJ1-2; maybe TRBD1 (6 bases). With 5 bases removed from V and 7 bases from J, the gap between germline ends came to 14 bases. The germline CDR1 and CDR2 sequences are MNHEY and SVGEGT. The CDR3 contains 13 residues. CDR3 DNA sequence: TGTGCCAGCAGTACTTCAGGGGTTAGTGGCTACACCTTC. Encoded protein: CASSTSGVSGYTF.

The chain links TRBV4-1 to TRBJ1-2; no definite D call. In germline, CDR1 is MGHRA, CDR2 YSYEKL. Trimming shortened V by 1 base and J by 4 bases, and 10 bases separated the two germline ends. The CDR3 loop spans 14 amino acids. The CDR3, as DNA: TGCGCCAGCAGCCAAGCCCTGGTTAGCTATGGCTACACCTTC. The encoded protein is CASSQALVSYGYTF.

This sequence joins TRBV28 and TRBJ2-2; D could derive from TRBD1 or TRBD2 (6 bases each). Germline V CDR1 and CDR2: MDHEN, SYDVKM. The germline V and J ends were trimmed by 5 bases and 4 bases, with 23 bases remaining between them. The CDR3 consists of 18 residues. The CDR3 DNA reads as TGTGCCAGCAGTCCCCTAGGCCTCAGGACGGGGGCCACCGGGGAGCTGTTTTTT. Its translation is CASSPLGLRTGATGELFF.

This chain uses TRBV5-6 with TRBJ1-2, with TRBD1 as a possible D gene (5 bases). Trimming took off 4 bases at V and 13 bases at J, with 23 bases between the two ends. The germline CDR1 and CDR2 sequences are SGHDT and YYEEEE. The CDR3 runs to 14 residues. CDR3 sequence (DNA): TGTGCCAGCAGCCTCGTGGGTGGGACGGCCTCTTTCACCTTC. Its protein product is CASSLVGGTASFTF. Drawing the rest from reference TRBV5-6 and TRBJ1-2, the complete variable domain is DAGVTQSPTHLIKTRGQQVTLRCSPKSGHDTVSWYQQALGQGPQFIFQYYEEEERQRGNFPDRFSGHQFPNYSSELNVNALLLGDSALYLCASSLVGGTASFTFGSGTRLTVV.

The chain recombines TRBV5-4 with TRBJ1-1; tentatively, D is TRBD1 (5 bases). V was pared by 4 bases and J by 3 bases, with 13 bases between. Germline-derived CDR1 and CDR2 are SGHNT and YYREEE (reference sequence). The CDR3 extends over 14 amino acids. Here the CDR3 reads CASSKRQPYTEAFF. DNA of the CDR3: TGTGCCAGCAGCAAACGACAGCCCTACACTGAAGCTTTCTTT.

The chain carries TRBV11-2 and TRBJ2-3; D gene uncertain. The V end lost 1 base, the J end lost 0 bases, and 5 bases lay between the germline ends. This CDR3 is 14 amino acids long. Germline CDR1 and CDR2: SGHAT and FQNNGV. The CDR3, as DNA: TGTGCCAGCAGCTTAGTTTCTAGCACAGATACGCAGTATTTT. Translation gives CASSLVSSTDTQYF.

This clone has a single count. The gene calls are TRBV3-1 (or the pseudogene TRBV3-2) and TRBJ2-2; possible D gene TRBD1, 6 bases. CDR1 is LGHDT, CDR2 YNNKEL, per germline (reference sequence). The CDR3 has 11 amino acids. The V gene lost 2 bases and the J gene lost 12 bases, with 7 bases spanning the gap. For the CDR3, the DNA is TGTGCCAGCAGCCAACAGGGGCAGCTGTTTTTT. Translated, it gives CASSQQGQLFF.

The gene calls are TRBV2 and TRBJ2-5; D is possibly TRBD2 (6 bases). The length of the CDR3 is 15 residues. Germline-derived CDR1 and CDR2 are SNHLY and FYNNEI. V was clipped by 4 bases and J by 5 bases, with 17 bases between them. The CDR3 nucleotides read TGTGCCAGCAGTGTTAGGCGGGGCGTCGCGGAGACCCAGTACTTC. Amino acids: CASSVRRGVAETQYF. Complete variable domain (other parts from reference TRBV2 and TRBJ2-5): EPEVTQTPSHQVTQMGQEVILRCVPISNHLYFYWYRQILGQKVEFLVSFYNNEISEKSEIFDDQFSVERPDGSNFTLKIRSTKLEDSAMYFCASSVRRGVAETQYFGPGTRLLVL.